A single sample gave rise to the 27 T cell receptor beta chains below, sequenced in a study of T cells in Graves' hyperthyroidism and ophthalmopathy. Amplification yielded TCR beta CDR3 regions, with RNA transcripts as the source. A first-round RT-PCR of the TCR CDR3 used the HTBI primer set. TCRdb ran MiXCR on the multiplex PCR reads and lists one entry per CDR3 protein. The sample has some 350,000 distinct CDR3 sequences, nearly 15% seen once. Sequencing used blood. All receptors derive from a woman aged 60-70 years with Graves' ophthalmopathy.

This clonotype was observed a handful of times. The J gene is TRBJ2-3, the V gene TRBV7-9, with a possible D match to TRBD1 (5 bases). The CDR3 covers 15 residues. From germline, CDR1 is SEHNR and CDR2 FQNEAQ (reference sequence). V lost 5 bases, J lost 1 base, and 13 bases lay in between. The DNA for the CDR3 is TGTGCCAGCAGCCCCCTTGGGGCCCGCACAGATACGCAGTATTTT. Amino acid sequence: CASSPLGARTDTQYF.

In this sample, this clonotype turned up many times. This chain uses TRBV7-9 with TRBJ2-1, with 13 bases matching TRBD2. The V gene's germline CDR1 is SEHNR and CDR2 FQNEAQ (reference sequence). CDR3 length: 18 amino acids. V lost 2 bases and J lost 4; bases outside the gene matches: 8. The CDR3 DNA is TGTGCCAGCAGCTTATGGGGTACACTAGCGGGAGGGTACAATGAGCAGTTCTTC. Residues: CASSLWGTLAGGYNEQFF.

Only a few counts were recorded for this clonotype. The chain carries TRBV30 and TRBJ2-5, with 8 bases lining up with TRBD1. The CDR3 has 14 residues. Germline lookup yields CDR1 GTSNPN and CDR2 SVGIG (reference sequence). J lost 2 bases, V lost 2 bases, and 4 bases had no gene match. This CDR3 reads CAWSQGANQETQYF. CDR3 nucleotide sequence: TGTGCCTGGAGTCAGGGGGCTAATCAAGAGACCCAGTACTTC.

This clonotype has at least ten counts. CDR3 residues: CASAAGGLHEQYF. Here the CDR3 DNA reads TGTGCCAGCGCGGCGGGAGGGCTACACGAGCAGTACTTC. The V and J genes are TRBV28 and TRBJ2-7; 9 positions match TRBD2. J was trimmed by 5 bases and V by 8 bases; bases with no gene match: 7. CDR3 length: 13 residues. The germline V gene encodes CDR1 MDHEN and CDR2 SYDVKM.

This clonotype was counted many times. The chain couples TRBV7-2 to TRBJ2-1, with D hard to call. The V end was cut by 2 bases, the J end by 9 bases, with 8 bases between. The CDR3 is 12 amino acids. Germline V gene lookup returns CDR1 SGHTA and CDR2 FQGNSA. CDR3 protein: CASSLSFGEQFF. As DNA, the CDR3 is TGTGCCAGCAGCTTATCTTTTGGTGAGCAGTTCTTC. The full variable domain, with the rest looked up from reference TRBV7-2 and TRBJ2-1, is GAGVSQSPSNKVTEKGKDVELRCDPISGHTALYWYRQSLGQGLEFLIYFQGNSAPDKSGLPSDRFSAERTGGSVSTLTIQRTQQEDSAVYLCASSLSFGEQFFGPGTRLTVL.

The chain carries TRBV28 and TRBJ2-5, with 9 bases matching TRBD2. Trimming removed 4 bases from V and 10 bases from J; junction bases left unmatched: 10. The CDR3 runs to 14 residues. Per germline, CDR1 MDHEN and CDR2 SYDVKM. The CDR3 is CASSSGGRAMFQYF. CDR3 in DNA: TGTGCCAGCAGTTCCGGCGGGAGGGCCATGTTCCAGTACTTC.

This clonotype was detected ten times or more. The gene calls are TRBV28 and TRBJ2-7; a possible D gene is TRBD1 (5 bases). CDR3 length equals 15 residues. CDR1 is MDHEN, CDR2 SYDVKM, per germline. Trimming pared 3 bases from V and 0 bases from J, leaving 12 bases between. CDR3 loop: CASSFNRLLSYEQYF. The CDR3 DNA reads TGTGCCAGCAGTTTTAACAGGCTTCTCTCCTACGAGCAGTACTTC.

This sequence joins TRBV20-1 and TRBJ1-4, with D perhaps matching TRBD1 (5 bases). V lost 1 base to trimming and J lost 4 bases, with 10 bases between them. The CDR3 covers 14 residues. The germline CDR1 and CDR2 sequences are DFQATT and SNEGSKA (reference sequence). The CDR3 nucleotides are TGCAGTGCTAGAGGAACAGGCTATAATGAAAAACTGTTTTTT. Encoded protein: CSARGTGYNEKLFF.

The gene calls are TRBV2 and TRBJ2-5; D gene uncertain. Trimming shortened V by 5 bases and J by 3 bases, and 13 bases separated the two germline ends. CDR3 length equals 14 residues. The V gene's germline CDR1 is SNHLY and CDR2 FYNNEI. CDR3 sequence: CASSRTANEETQYF. CDR3 DNA sequence: TGTGCCAGCAGTCGGACCGCCAATGAAGAGACCCAGTACTTC.

This chain links TRBV10-1 with TRBJ2-1; D is uncertain. Trimming stripped 2 bases from V and 3 bases from J, with 11 bases between. Germline lookup yields CDR1 WNHNN and CDR2 SYGVQD (reference sequence). This CDR3 is built from 15 residues. CDR3 amino acids: CASSEKIVDYNEQFF. DNA of the CDR3: TGCGCCAGCAGTGAGAAGATTGTGGACTACAATGAGCAGTTCTTC.

This clonotype was recorded a few times. The chain employs TRBV19 and TRBJ1-2; no clear D. With 5 bases removed from V and 4 bases from J, the gap between germline ends came to 5 bases. Germline values: CDR1 LNHDA, CDR2 SQIVND (reference sequence). This CDR3 is built from 11 residues. CDR3 region: CASSSAYGYTF. Here the CDR3 DNA reads TGTGCCAGTAGTTCGGCCTATGGCTACACCTTC. The full variable domain, rest sourced from reference TRBV19 and TRBJ1-2, is DGGITQSPKYLFRKEGQNVTLSCEQNLNHDAMYWYRQDPGQGLRLIYYSQIVNDFQKGDIAEGYSVSREKKESFPLTVTSAQKNPTAFYLCASSSAYGYTFGSGTRLTVV.

This clonotype was found many times. The genes are TRBV7-2 and TRBJ2-5, with 11 bases that match TRBD2. J gave up 4 bases and V 3 bases, and 4 bases lay outside the gene matches. Germline CDR1 reads SGHTA; CDR2 reads FQGNSA. The CDR3 loop spans 15 amino acids. The CDR3 here is CASSFLAGGGETQYF. In DNA form, the CDR3 reads TGTGCCAGCAGCTTTCTAGCGGGAGGCGGAGAGACCCAGTACTTC.

The sample holds a few counts of this clonotype. The chain links TRBV6-1 to TRBJ2-1; a weak D match, TRBD1 (6 bases). Germline assignment: CDR1 MNHNS and CDR2 SASEGT. CDR3 length: 14 amino acids. V shed 4 bases and J shed 7 bases, with 14 bases lying between them. In DNA, the CDR3 is TGTGCCAGCAGTGGACAGGCCCCCGGGAATGAGCAGTTCTTC. Its translation is CASSGQAPGNEQFF.

This clonotype was found a few times. Relative to the germline gene, one junction end is altered; a read error may explain this. The rearrangement links TRBV3-1 to TRBJ1-4; D unclear. Per the germline V gene, CDR1 is LGHDT and CDR2 is YNNKEL (reference sequence). The CDR3 consists of 14 residues. As DNA, the CDR3 is TGTGCCAGCAGCCAATGGCAAACAAATGAAAAACCGTTTTTT. Protein: CASSQWQTNEKPFF.

In this sample, this clonotype turned up many times. V usage is TRBV12-5 and J usage is TRBJ1-1, with 7 nucleotides matching TRBD1. Germline V gives CDR1 LGHNT, CDR2 FRNRAP. With 4 bases clipped from V and 0 bases from J, the junction kept 8 bases outside the gene matches. The CDR3 loop spans 16 amino acids. The CDR3 spells CASGYGRGGLNTEAFF. The CDR3 DNA sequence: TGTGCTAGTGGTTACGGCAGGGGGGGGCTGAACACTGAAGCTTTCTTT.

This clonotype was seen at least ten times. The chain recombines TRBV20-1 with TRBJ1-5, with 8 bases aligning to TRBD1. The CDR3 is 13 residues long. CDR1 and CDR2 (germline): DFQATT, SNEGSKA (reference sequence). The V segment lost 5 bases and the J segment 5 bases; nucleotides outside the gene matches: 5. CDR3 region: CSAYDRGDQPQHF. CDR3 coding DNA: TGCAGTGCTTATGACAGGGGCGATCAGCCCCAGCATTTT.

This clonotype is a singleton in its sample. V usage is TRBV20-1 and J usage is TRBJ2-1; 10 bases line up with TRBD2. This CDR3 is 14 amino acids long. V shed 3 bases and J 8 bases; nucleotides not matched to a gene: 7. CDR1 and CDR2 from the germline V gene are DFQATT and SNEGSKA (reference sequence). DNA of the CDR3: TGCAGTGCTAGTATTCTAGCGGGAGTGGATGAGCAGTTCTTC. Translating gives CSASILAGVDEQFF.

This clonotype was seen repeatedly, ten times or more. The chain is built from TRBV28 and TRBJ2-3; D uncertain. Germline V gene data show CDR1 as MDHEN and CDR2 as SYDVKM. CDR3 length equals 14 residues. V was shortened by 1 base and J by 5 bases, with 10 bases between the two germline ends. The CDR3 loop is CASSLSGAQDTQYF. The CDR3, as DNA: TGTGCCAGCAGTTTATCAGGCGCGCAAGATACGCAGTATTTT.

Many counts were recorded for this clonotype. The V gene is TRBV27, the J gene TRBJ1-5; D call uncertain. The CDR3 length is 15 residues. Germline assignment: CDR1 MNHEY and CDR2 SMNVEV (reference sequence). The germline V and J ends were trimmed by 2 bases and 1 base, with 9 bases remaining between them. The CDR3 bases are TGTGCCAGCAGTTTAGAGTATGGGAGCAATCAGCCCCAGCATTTT. Translated: CASSLEYGSNQPQHF.

This clonotype was seen ten or more times. The V call is TRBV20-1, the J call TRBJ2-3; D is uncertain. The V gene's germline CDR1 is DFQATT and CDR2 SNEGSKA (reference sequence). V dropped 6 bases and J dropped 6 bases, with 10 bases sitting between them. CDR3 length: 11 amino acids. CDR3 region: CSAPKFDTQYF. The DNA for the CDR3 is TGCAGTGCCCCGAAATTTGATACGCAGTATTTT.

The gene calls are TRBV2 and TRBJ1-4, with D unclear. The V gene lost 5 bases and the J gene lost 3 bases, with 13 bases spanning the gap. This CDR3 comprises 15 residues. CDR1 is SNHLY, CDR2 FYNNEI, per germline. CDR3 loop: CASSKDPAANEKLFF. CDR3 DNA: TGTGCCAGCAGTAAGGACCCGGCGGCTAATGAAAAACTGTTTTTT.

This clonotype occurred many times. V and J are TRBV6-1 and TRBJ2-1, with unresolved D. Germline CDR1 is MNHNS and CDR2 is SASEGT. V lost 9 bases and J 6 bases, leaving 12 bases between the germline ends. The length of the CDR3 is 12 residues. The CDR3 region is CASGRGTNEQFF. The CDR3 bases are TGTGCCAGTGGACGAGGAACCAATGAGCAGTTCTTC.

In regard to this clonotype: One base away lies a much larger clone, so this may be a sequencing read error. This chain uses TRBV18 with TRBJ2-1, with a tentative D call TRBD2 (6 bases). V was pared by 8 bases and J by 8 bases, with 22 bases between. Per the germline V gene, CDR1 is KGHSH and CDR2 is LQKENI. This CDR3 is 15 amino acids long. CDR3 loop: CASPLPGARRDEQFF. For the CDR3, the DNA is TGTGCCAGCCCACTCCCGGGAGCTAGACGCGATGAGCAGTTCTTC.

This clonotype was seen many times. The gene calls are TRBV3-1 and TRBJ1-4; no clear D gene. The CDR3 length is 14 residues. The germline V and J ends were trimmed by 2 bases and 11 bases, with 15 bases remaining between them. CDR1 is LGHDT and CDR2 is YNNKEL in the germline V gene (reference sequence). The CDR3 region is CASSQRSEAEKLFF. CDR3 nucleotides: TGTGCCAGCAGCCAACGGTCCGAGGCGGAGAAACTGTTTTTT. The whole variable domain, remainder taken from reference TRBV3-1 and TRBJ1-4, is DTAVSQTPKYLVTQMGNDKSIKCEQNLGHDTMYWYKQDSKKFLKIMFSYNNKELIINETVPNRFSPKSPDKAHLNLHINSLELGDSAVYFCASSQRSEAEKLFFGSGTQLSVL.

This clonotype was recorded many times. This chain connects TRBV20-1 to TRBJ2-7; D possibly corresponds to TRBD1 (6 bases). The V and J ends lost 3 bases and 6 bases respectively, with 18 bases between them. Germline values: CDR1 DFQATT, CDR2 SNEGSKA (reference sequence). The CDR3 runs 14 residues. CDR3 region: CSASPRQALGEQYF. Here the CDR3 DNA reads TGCAGTGCTAGCCCCCGACAGGCCCTTGGCGAGCAGTACTTC.

There are a few counts of this clonotype. The J gene is TRBJ1-1, the V gene TRBV7-2; D is undetermined. V was shortened by 6 bases and J by 7 bases, with 18 bases between the two germline ends. Germline CDR1 SGHTA, CDR2 FQGNSA. This CDR3 has 14 residues. The CDR3 DNA follows: TGTGCCAGCAGGTCGGGATTTGTGACTGATGAAGCTTTCTTT. Protein sequence: CASRSGFVTDEAFF.

Many counts were recorded for this clonotype. The J gene is TRBJ2-3, the V gene TRBV24-1; D unresolved. Between the trimmed V and J ends, which lost 3 bases and 0 bases, there was a span of 3 bases. The germline CDR1 and CDR2 sequences are KGHDR and SFDVKD. The CDR3 extends over 13 amino acids. CDR3 sequence: CATSDASTDTQYF. CDR3 bases: TGTGCCACCAGTGATGCTAGCACAGATACGCAGTATTTT.